The clone carrying this T cell receptor (beta chain) appeared many times. No antigen is known for it. Investigators profiled TCR beta VDJ and CDR3 from genomic DNA template. TCRdb reanalysed the reads using MiXCR and keeps one entry per CDR3 protein. The repertoire includes around 220,000 distinct CDR3 sequences, roughly 53% of them detected once, and approximately 20% sits in the top ten. The sample belongs to a study of CD8+CD57+ T cells in acquired aplastic anemia. Overall study: The mean DNA yield obtained from sorted CD4+ and CD8+ cells came to 3.2 ug. Whole-study results and caveats: CD8+ Simpson's diversity did not differ significantly between patients and controls. The number of CD8+ CDR3 sequences shared by patients and controls was approximately 31.

Patients picked for sequencing had shown CD8+CD57+ cell expansion detected by flow cytometry. None of the patients had been given any therapy when their blood was sampled. This TCR came from a human donor with aplastic anemia. The sequenced sample consisted of sorted CD4+, CD8+, or CD8+CD57+ T cells (not recorded which) from PBMCs.

DNA of the CDR3: TGTGCCAGCAGCTTAGCTTCCGGCAGGGGTATCGGACAGCCCCAGCATTTT. This gives the protein CASSLASGRGIGQPQHF. The V call is TRBV7-9, the J call TRBJ1-5, with a possible D match to TRBD1 (6 bases). The V gene lost 0 bases and the J gene lost 7 bases, with 19 bases spanning the gap. CDR3 length: 17 amino acids. Per the germline V gene, CDR1 is SEHNR and CDR2 is FQNEAQ (reference sequence).